This T cell receptor (beta chain) derives from a study of T cells after yellow fever vaccination. The table lists this clonotype with a few counts. Each CDR3 protein is one row after TCRdb ran MiXCR on the 5' RACE reads. Among 150,000 to 200,000 distinct CDR3 sequences listed, approximately 11% were seen once. The CDR3 loop spans 17 amino acids. The germline V gene has CDR1 MGHRA and CDR2 YSYEKL. The V gene lost 4 bases and the J gene lost 9 bases, with 22 bases spanning the gap. The chain uses TRBV4-1 and TRBJ1-6, with a tentative D call TRBD1 (6 bases). This sequence was found in a man between 18 and 29 years old who received the YFV17D yellow fever vaccine. The sample consisted of CD8+ T cells sorted from PBMCs, taken 15 days after the yellow fever booster vaccination. CDR3 sequence reads: CASSPGGRVGFGSPLHF. CDR3 sequence (DNA): TGCGCCAGCAGCCCGGGGGGCAGGGTCGGCTTTGGTTCACCCCTCCACTTT.